These T cell receptor beta chains were read from a single sample in a study of blood T cell repertoires in COVID-19. The repertoire was sequenced with immunoSEQ multiplex PCR; TCRdb's copy has only in-frame clones and lacks some. The table has 200,000 to 250,000 clones, about 86% seen once. Sequencing was carried out using PBMCs or T cells enriched from blood (not recorded which). Receptor source: a woman aged 35 to 49 with acute COVID-19. Each CDR3 is given with its conserved first and last residue. The D gene is left open where the match is weak. A row's size may be missing; if present it is once, few, many or a size class.

V,D,size,J,CDR3,DNA
TRBV7-2,TRBD2,.,TRBJ2-7,CASSLRTTSGGPLEQYF,TGTGCCAGCAGCTTACGGACCACTAGCGGGGGACCCCTGGAGCAGTACTTC
TRBV9,.,few,TRBJ1-6,CASSPEYNSPLHF,TGTGCCAGCAGCCCTGAGTATAATTCACCCCTCCACTTT
TRBV18,TRBD1,.,TRBJ2-5,CASKQGVLPQETQYF,TGTGCCAGCAAACAGGGGGTTCTTCCCCAAGAGACCCAGTACTTC
TRBV19,TRBD2,.,TRBJ2-3,CASSIVGGSTDTQYF,TGTGCCAGTAGTATTGTGGGAGGGAGCACAGATACGCAGTATTTT
TRBV5-1,TRBD1,once,TRBJ1-1,CASSLEAGGVDTEAFF,TGCGCCAGCAGCTTGGAGGCAGGGGGCGTCGACACTGAAGCTTTCTTT
TRBV24-1,TRBD2,.,TRBJ2-2,CATSDRTSGSPGELFF,TGTGCCACCAGTGACCGGACTAGCGGGAGTCCCGGGGAGCTGTTTTTT
TRBV3-1/TRBV3-2,.,once,TRBJ2-4,CASSQDSASGIQYF,TGTGCCAGCAGCCAAGATTCGGCGTCAGGCATTCAGTACTTC
TRBV19,.,once,TRBJ1-3,CASSPTGSSGNTIYF,TGTGCCAGTAGTCCCACGGGGTCCTCTGGAAACACCATATATTTT
TRBV2,.,.,TRBJ1-2,CATKQGPSYGYTF,TGTGCCACCAAACAGGGACCAAGCTATGGCTACACCTTC
TRBV28,.,.,TRBJ1-1,CALGGVNTEAFF,TGTGCCCTAGGTGGTGTGAACACTGAAGCTTTCTTT
TRBV29-1,TRBD1,.,TRBJ1-2,CSVDGQGANRASYGYTF,TGCAGCGTTGACGGACAGGGGGCGAATCGGGCTAGTTATGGCTACACCTTC
TRBV7-8,.,.,TRBJ2-7,CASSLTSLSYEQYF,TGTGCCAGCAGCTTGACTAGTCTCTCCTACGAGCAGTACTTC
TRBV29-1,.,.,TRBJ1-2,CSVERGPRGYTF,TGCAGCGTTGAAAGAGGGCCACGTGGCTACACCTTC
TRBV7-9,TRBD2,.,TRBJ2-7,CASSPATSGSSYEQYF,TGTGCCAGCAGCCCAGCGACTAGCGGCAGCTCCTACGAGCAGTACTTC
TRBV18,.,.,TRBJ1-2,CASSPAGGGYGYTF,TGTGCCAGCTCACCAGCGGGGGGAGGATATGGCTACACCTTC
TRBV7-8,.,.,TRBJ1-1,CASSLDFMNTEAFF,TGTGCCAGCAGCTTAGATTTCATGAACACTGAAGCTTTCTTT
TRBV7-9,TRBD2,.,TRBJ2-1,CASSLRSGRGNEQFF,TGTGCCAGCAGCTTACGAAGCGGGCGGGGGAATGAGCAGTTCTTC
TRBV6-5,.,.,TRBJ1-2,CASSTDSRNYGYTF,TGTGCCAGCAGTACCGACAGTAGGAACTATGGCTACACCTTC
TRBV10-3,TRBD2,.,TRBJ2-1,CAITGREYNEQFF,TGTGCCATCACAGGGAGGGAATACAATGAGCAGTTCTTC
TRBV28,.,.,TRBJ2-5,CASSPGGEETQYF,TGTGCCAGCAGCCCCGGGGGTGAGGAGACCCAGTACTTC
TRBV12-3/TRBV12-4,.,.,TRBJ2-3,CASSFYIDTQYF,TGTGCCAGCAGTTTTTACATAGATACGCAGTATTTT
TRBV7-9,.,.,TRBJ1-3,CASSLGADVDTIYF,TGTGCCAGCAGCTTGGGGGCTGACGTGGACACCATATATTTT
TRBV7-9,TRBD1,.,TRBJ1-4,CASSLLGTGSEKLFF,TGTGCCAGCAGCTTACTCGGGACAGGGTCGGAAAAACTGTTTTTT
TRBV7-2,.,.,TRBJ2-1,CASSLDRLVGLGEQFF,TGTGCCAGCAGCTTAGATCGACTAGTAGGCTTGGGGGAGCAGTTCTTC
TRBV7-8,TRBD1,.,TRBJ1-1,CASSLEGTGNTEAFF,TGTGCCAGCAGCTTAGAGGGGACAGGTAACACTGAAGCTTTCTTT
TRBV4-2,.,once,TRBJ2-7,CASSQAPDKQYF,TGTGCCAGCAGCCAAGCCCCCGACAAGCAGTACTTC
TRBV20-1,TRBD1,.,TRBJ2-7,CSASQGTGLAEQYF,TGCAGTGCTAGTCAAGGGACAGGGCTGGCCGAGCAGTACTTC
TRBV9,TRBD1,few,TRBJ2-7,CASSDLTGNEQYF,TGTGCCAGCAGCGATTTGACAGGGAACGAGCAGTACTTC
TRBV28,TRBD2,.,TRBJ2-7,CASSLSGGRAVYEQYF,TGTGCCAGCAGTCTGTCCGGAGGGAGGGCCGTCTACGAGCAGTACTTC
TRBV11-3,TRBD2,.,TRBJ2-2,CASSSWGGLANGELFF,TGTGCCAGCAGCTCTTGGGGAGGACTAGCGAACGGGGAGCTGTTTTTT
TRBV5-6,.,once,TRBJ2-1,CASSLVEASYNEQFF,TGTGCTAGCAGCTTGGTGGAGGCCTCCTACAATGAGCAGTTCTTC
TRBV27,.,.,TRBJ1-1,CASSSGVAAFF,TGTGCCAGCAGTTCAGGGGTGGCGGCTTTCTTT
TRBV5-4,TRBD2,few,TRBJ2-7,CASSPRIAGGVTYEQYF,TGTGCCAGCAGCCCAAGAATAGCGGGAGGGGTTACCTACGAGCAGTACTTC
TRBV27,.,.,TRBJ1-1,CASSQGPGTEAFF,TGTGCCAGCAGTCAGGGGCCCGGGACTGAAGCTTTCTTT
TRBV27,TRBD2,.,TRBJ2-7,CASRASGMGGTYEQYF,TGTGCCAGCAGGGCTAGCGGGATGGGAGGTACCTACGAGCAGTACTTC
TRBV6-5,.,.,TRBJ1-2,CASSDLRDGYTF,TGTGCCAGCAGCGACCTGAGGGATGGCTACACCTTC
TRBV28,.,.,TRBJ1-5,CASSPRGRRGLQPQHF,TGTGCCAGCAGTCCCCGTGGGCGGCGGGGACTTCAGCCCCAGCATTTT
TRBV5-1,TRBD2,few,TRBJ2-1,CASSFPPLGPIGLAGDSYNEQFF,TGCGCCAGCAGCTTCCCCCCGCTCGGCCCCATCGGACTAGCGGGAGACTCCTACAATGAGCAGTTCTTC
TRBV19,.,.,TRBJ1-1,CASSIGGGLDTEAFF,TGTGCCAGTAGTATAGGGGGCGGACTAGACACTGAAGCTTTCTTT
TRBV11-2,.,.,TRBJ2-5,CASSRPFSGALETQYF,TGTGCCAGCAGCCGACCCTTTTCGGGAGCCCTAGAGACCCAGTACTTC
TRBV27,.,.,TRBJ2-1,CASSSGGPSYNEQFF,TGTGCCAGCAGCTCCGGAGGCCCCTCCTACAATGAGCAGTTCTTC
TRBV9,TRBD1,.,TRBJ2-3,CASSAGQGADTQYF,TGTGCCAGCAGCGCGGGACAGGGTGCAGATACGCAGTATTTT
TRBV24-1,TRBD1,.,TRBJ2-1,CATSDLRTGIRNEQFF,TGTGCCACCAGTGATTTGAGGACAGGGATTCGCAATGAGCAGTTCTTC
TRBV7-9,.,once,TRBJ1-2,CASSVSGTGTNYGYTF,TGTGCCAGCAGCGTTAGCGGGACGGGGACTAACTATGGCTACACCTTC
TRBV27,TRBD2,.,TRBJ2-1,CASSVPLGGGPLEQFF,TGTGCCAGCAGTGTCCCACTTGGGGGAGGGCCTCTTGAGCAGTTCTTC
TRBV6-2/TRBV6-3,TRBD1,.,TRBJ1-5,CASSEDRGRAGQPQHF,TGTGCCAGCAGTGAGGACAGGGGGCGCGCGGGTCAGCCCCAGCATTTT
TRBV4-1,.,few,TRBJ2-7,CASSQGRGQNYEQYF,TGCGCCAGCAGCCAAGGGAGAGGTCAGAACTACGAGCAGTACTTC
TRBV2,TRBD2,.,TRBJ2-3,CASRRTSGRVDTQYF,TGTGCCAGCAGAAGGACTAGCGGGAGAGTAGATACGCAGTATTTT
TRBV13,.,.,TRBJ1-3,CASRTTGRSGNTIYF,TGTGCCAGCAGAACGACAGGCCGCTCTGGAAACACCATATATTTT
TRBV19,.,.,TRBJ2-2,CASSTTTNTGELFF,TGTGCCAGTAGTACTACTACGAACACCGGGGAGCTGTTTTTT
TRBV7-9,.,once,TRBJ2-2,CASSLPTGGGTGELFF,TGTGCCAGCAGCTTACCTACGGGGGGCGGCACCGGGGAGCTGTTTTTT
TRBV19,TRBD2,.,TRBJ2-1,CASSTYSGSNEQFF,TGTGCCAGTAGTACTTATAGCGGGAGCAATGAGCAGTTCTTC
TRBV16,.,.,TRBJ1-5,CASSPGQFNQPQHF,TGTGCCAGCAGCCCCGGACAGTTCAATCAGCCCCAGCATTTT